This TCR beta chain was captured by sequencing in a study of T cells in Graves' hyperthyroidism and ophthalmopathy. Each ophthalmopathy patient scored at least 3 on the Clinical Activity Score and at least 4 on NOSPECS grade, with duration under 3 months. The length of the CDR3 is 14 residues. Germline V lookup: CDR1 DFQATT, CDR2 SNEGSKA (reference sequence). V lost 2 bases and J lost 0, with 10 bases in between. Amplified TCR beta CDR3 regions derived from RNA transcripts. HTBI primers were used for first-round RT-PCR of the TCR CDR3. TCRdb independently ran MiXCR on the multiplex PCR reads; one entry per CDR3 protein. The sample has around 600,000 distinct CDR3 sequences, approximately 15% seen once. This clonotype occurred many times.

The clonotype originates from a young woman with Graves' ophthalmopathy. The V and J genes are TRBV20-1 and TRBJ1-1; D is unresolved. Sequencing was performed on blood. CDR3 region: CSARPPHVNTEAFF. The CDR3 DNA reads TGCAGTGCTAGACCTCCCCACGTGAACACTGAAGCTTTCTTT.